A selection of T cell receptor beta chains follows, all from one sample in a study of blood T cell repertoires in COVID-19. Data came from immunoSEQ multiplex PCR; TCRdb stores just in-frame clones and leaves some out. The table records 180,000 or so clones, about 83% of them present only once. The sequenced sample consisted of PBMCs or T cells enriched from blood (not recorded which). These receptors were obtained from a man aged 40-50 years with acute COVID-19. Each CDR3 is given with its conserved first and last residue. D genes are given only for firm matches. The size entry is marked missing in some rows and otherwise reads once, few, many or a size class.

clone_size,v_call,d_call,j_call,cdr3_aa,cdr3_nt
NA,TRBV28,NA,TRBJ1-1,CASSSSTDGAAEAFF,TGTGCCAGCAGTTCCTCGACAGATGGGGCGGCTGAAGCTTTCTTT
once,TRBV21-1,NA,TRBJ2-2,CASSQLAGGPNGELFF,TGTGCCAGCAGCCAACTAGCGGGAGGGCCCAACGGGGAGCTGTTTTTT
NA,TRBV7-9,NA,TRBJ2-7,CASSLGGDLREQYF,TGTGCCAGCAGCTTAGGGGGGGACTTACGCGAGCAGTACTTC
NA,TRBV18,TRBD2,TRBJ2-1,CASSPAGASGPRAPYNEQFF,TGTGCCAGCTCACCAGCCGGGGCTAGCGGGCCGCGGGCCCCCTACAATGAGCAGTTCTTC
NA,TRBV5-8,NA,TRBJ1-5,CASSLAGGRGGHQPQHF,TGTGCCAGCAGCTTGGCCGGTGGGAGGGGAGGGCACCAGCCCCAGCATTTT
NA,TRBV6-1,NA,TRBJ1-3,CASSEQGLSGNTIYF,TGTGCCAGCAGTGAACAGGGATTGTCCGGAAACACCATATATTTT
few,TRBV9,TRBD1,TRBJ1-3,CASHPGQGIGNTIYF,TGTGCCAGCCATCCGGGACAGGGGATCGGAAACACCATATATTTT
NA,TRBV20-1,NA,TRBJ2-3,CSAGYTDTQYF,TGCAGTGCCGGTTACACAGATACGCAGTATTTT
once,TRBV18,TRBD1,TRBJ1-1,CASSQQSDRGLTEAFF,TGTGCCAGCTCACAACAAAGCGACAGGGGTTTAACTGAAGCTTTCTTT
NA,TRBV5-6,TRBD2,TRBJ2-1,CASSSTSGNYNEQFF,TGTGCCAGCAGCTCGACTAGCGGGAACTACAATGAGCAGTTCTTC
NA,TRBV20-1,NA,TRBJ2-1,CSASGENYNEQFF,TGCAGTGCTAGTGGGGAGAATTACAATGAGCAGTTCTTC
NA,TRBV28,NA,TRBJ2-3,CASRLLPSTDTQYF,TGTGCCAGCAGGTTACTCCCCAGCACAGATACGCAGTATTTT
NA,TRBV10-3,NA,TRBJ1-1,CATKLAGPNTEAFF,TGTGCCACGAAACTGGCGGGGCCGAACACTGAAGCTTTCTTT
NA,TRBV7-6,NA,TRBJ2-6,CASSLAIGELTF,TGTGCCAGCAGCTTAGCGATCGGGGAACTGACTTTC
NA,TRBV12-3/TRBV12-4,NA,TRBJ1-1,CASTPTVGTEAFF,TGTGCCAGCACTCCGACAGTGGGGACAGAAGCTTTCTTT
NA,TRBV18,TRBD1,TRBJ2-3,CASSLTGGADTQYF,TGTGCCAGCTCACTAACAGGGGGCGCAGATACGCAGTATTTT
once,TRBV25-1,TRBD2,TRBJ2-7,CASSDLEESGSDEQYF,TGTGCCAGCAGTGATTTAGAGGAGAGCGGGAGCGACGAGCAGTACTTC
NA,TRBV30,NA,TRBJ2-5,CAWSPPGHNQETQYF,TGTGCCTGGAGCCCCCCGGGACATAACCAAGAGACCCAGTACTTC
NA,TRBV5-1,TRBD2,TRBJ2-5,CASSQRPGGLAGVETQYF,TGCGCCAGCAGCCAAAGACCAGGTGGACTAGCGGGAGTTGAGACCCAGTACTTC
NA,TRBV5-1,TRBD1,TRBJ2-7,CASSGTGTGNEQYF,TGCGCCAGCAGCGGGACCGGGACAGGGAACGAGCAGTACTTC
few,TRBV15,NA,TRBJ2-4,CATSTIPGKLTDIQYF,TGTGCCACCAGCACAATTCCCGGGAAACTAACTGACATTCAGTACTTC
NA,TRBV6-2/TRBV6-3,NA,TRBJ1-1,CASSYPYSEAFF,TGTGCCAGCAGTTACCCGTACAGTGAAGCTTTCTTT
NA,TRBV29-1,NA,TRBJ1-2,CSVDSDRWRGGYTF,TGCAGCGTTGATAGTGACCGCTGGAGAGGTGGCTACACCTTC
NA,TRBV21-1,NA,TRBJ2-1,CASSKVQRTGSSYNEQFF,TGTGCCAGCAGCAAAGTCCAAAGGACGGGGAGCTCCTACAATGAGCAGTTCTTC
NA,TRBV11-2,NA,TRBJ2-5,CASSRLPEPKYF,TGTGCCAGCAGCCGTTTACCTGAGCCCAAGTACTTC
NA,TRBV30,TRBD2,TRBJ2-7,CACGPGLAGAEQYF,TGTGCCTGTGGACCGGGACTAGCGGGAGCCGAGCAGTACTTC
NA,TRBV28,TRBD2,TRBJ2-5,CASRAGTRKETQYF,TGTGCCAGCAGGGCCGGGACTAGGAAAGAGACCCAGTACTTC
NA,TRBV6-5,TRBD2,TRBJ2-1,CASSYNLAGVNEQFF,TGTGCCAGCAGTTACAATCTAGCGGGAGTGAATGAGCAGTTCTTC
NA,TRBV28,NA,TRBJ2-2,CASTLGGPTGELFF,TGTGCCAGCACCTTGGGGGGGCCCACCGGGGAGCTGTTTTTT
NA,TRBV7-9,TRBD2,TRBJ2-3,CASSMTSGSTDTQYF,TGTGCCAGCAGCATGACTAGCGGGAGCACAGATACGCAGTATTTT
few,TRBV7-9,TRBD1,TRBJ2-7,CASSLEVGRGYEQYF,TGTGCCAGCAGCTTAGAGGTTGGCAGGGGGTACGAGCAGTACTTC
NA,TRBV4-1,NA,TRBJ2-1,CASSQLTSFEQFF,TGCGCCAGCAGCCAACTCACTAGCTTTGAGCAGTTCTTC
NA,TRBV27,TRBD1,TRBJ2-5,CASSLRTGLLNHQETQYF,TGTGCCAGCAGCCTACGGACAGGCCTCCTAAATCACCAAGAGACCCAGTACTTC
NA,TRBV4-1,TRBD2,TRBJ2-1,CASSPRTSGSYEQFF,TGCGCCAGCAGCCCACGGACTAGCGGGAGTTATGAGCAGTTCTTC
NA,TRBV4-2,NA,TRBJ2-7,CASSQTGYEQYF,TGTGCCAGCAGCCAAACGGGGTACGAGCAGTACTTC
NA,TRBV24-1,TRBD2,TRBJ2-1,CATGLAGGGYNEQFF,TGTGCCACCGGACTAGCGGGAGGAGGTTACAATGAGCAGTTCTTC
NA,TRBV5-1,NA,TRBJ2-5,CASSLKREETQYF,TGCGCCAGCAGCTTGAAGAGGGAAGAGACCCAGTACTTC
NA,TRBV7-2,NA,TRBJ1-5,CASSSQGSEQPQHF,TGTGCCAGCAGCTCCCAGGGTTCGGAACAGCCCCAGCATTTT